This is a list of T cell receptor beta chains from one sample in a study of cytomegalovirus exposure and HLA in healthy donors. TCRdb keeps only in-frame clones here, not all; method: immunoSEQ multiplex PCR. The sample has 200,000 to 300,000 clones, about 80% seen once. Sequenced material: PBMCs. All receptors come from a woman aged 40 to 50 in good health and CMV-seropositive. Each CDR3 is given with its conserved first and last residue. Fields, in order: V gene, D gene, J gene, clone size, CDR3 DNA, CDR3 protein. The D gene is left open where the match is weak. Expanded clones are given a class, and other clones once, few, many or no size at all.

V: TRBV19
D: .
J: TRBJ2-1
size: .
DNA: TGTGCCAGTAGTATATCAGGGGTCCCCTACAATGAGCAGTTCTTC
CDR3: CASSISGVPYNEQFF

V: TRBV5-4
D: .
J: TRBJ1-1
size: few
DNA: TGTGCCAGCAGCTTGGACAGTGAAGCTTTCTTT
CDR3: CASSLDSEAFF

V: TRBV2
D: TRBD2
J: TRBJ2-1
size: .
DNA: TGTGCCAGCAGCCTTGGGGGGGCCTACAATGAGCAGTTCTTC
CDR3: CASSLGGAYNEQFF

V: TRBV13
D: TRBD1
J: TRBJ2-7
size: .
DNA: TGTGCCAGCAGTTTTGACAGGGGGGACGAGCAGTACTTC
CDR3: CASSFDRGDEQYF

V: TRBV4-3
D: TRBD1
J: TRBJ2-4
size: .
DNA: TGCGCCAGCAGCCAAGGGTTTTGGCAGGGGGCTCGTAAAAACATTCAGTACTTC
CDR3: CASSQGFWQGARKNIQYF

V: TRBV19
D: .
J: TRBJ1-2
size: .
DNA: TGTGCCAGTAGTATGGCCCCTTTAATCTATGGCTACACCTTC
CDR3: CASSMAPLIYGYTF

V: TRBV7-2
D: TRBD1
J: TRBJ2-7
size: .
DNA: TGTGCCAGCAGCTTAATGGGGACAGGGGCTTACGAGCAGTACTTC
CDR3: CASSLMGTGAYEQYF

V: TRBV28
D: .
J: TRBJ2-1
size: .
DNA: TGTGCCAGCAGATTCGCGGGACAGCTCTACAATGAGCAGTTCTTC
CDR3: CASRFAGQLYNEQFF

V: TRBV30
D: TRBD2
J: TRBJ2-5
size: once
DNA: TGTGCCTGGAATCGACTAGCGGGAGGAGAGACCCAGTACTTC
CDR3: CAWNRLAGGETQYF

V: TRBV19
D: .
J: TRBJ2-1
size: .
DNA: TGTGCCAGTAGTCCACCCCATTCCTCGCTAGATTACAATGAGCAGTTCTTC
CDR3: CASSPPHSSLDYNEQFF

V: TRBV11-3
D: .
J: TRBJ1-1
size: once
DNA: TGTGCCAGCAGCCTCACACAGGTGAACACTGAAGCTTTCTTT
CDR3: CASSLTQVNTEAFF

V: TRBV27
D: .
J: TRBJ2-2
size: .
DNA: TGTGCCACTAGGAGCGGGACAGGAGGTACCGGGGAGCTGTTTTTT
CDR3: CATRSGTGGTGELFF

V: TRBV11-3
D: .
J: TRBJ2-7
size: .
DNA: TGTGCCAGCAGCCCGCAGGGGGGATCCTACGAGCAGTACTTC
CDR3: CASSPQGGSYEQYF

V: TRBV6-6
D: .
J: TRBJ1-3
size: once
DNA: TGTGCCAGCAGACAGGGACAAGCTGGAAACACCATATATTTT
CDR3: CASRQGQAGNTIYF

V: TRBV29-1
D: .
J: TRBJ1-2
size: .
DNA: TGCAGCGTTGAAGGAGGGGAGGTTTCCTATGGCTACACCTTC
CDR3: CSVEGGEVSYGYTF

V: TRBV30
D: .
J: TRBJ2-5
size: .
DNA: TGTGCCCGTCTGGGTCGGGTCGGGGAGACCCAGTACTTC
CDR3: CARLGRVGETQYF

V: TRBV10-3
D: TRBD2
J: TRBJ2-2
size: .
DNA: TGTGCCATCACCAAAGCGGGGGGGCAAGGCGGGGAGCTGTTTTTT
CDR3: CAITKAGGQGGELFF

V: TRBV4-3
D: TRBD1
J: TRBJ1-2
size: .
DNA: TGCGCCAGCAGCCATGGGACAGGCATCGCTAACTATGGCTACACCTTC
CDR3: CASSHGTGIANYGYTF

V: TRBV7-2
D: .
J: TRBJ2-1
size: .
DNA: TGTGCCAGCAGCCAGTTCAATGAGCAGTTCTTC
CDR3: CASSQFNEQFF

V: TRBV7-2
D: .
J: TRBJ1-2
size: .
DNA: TGTGCCAGCAGCTCCCACCTCGGACAGACCTATGGCTACACCTTC
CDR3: CASSSHLGQTYGYTF

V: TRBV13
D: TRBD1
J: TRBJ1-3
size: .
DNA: TGTGCCAGCAGCTTGGCAGGCAGGGGGATCTCCTTCTCTGGAAACACCATATATTTT
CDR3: CASSLAGRGISFSGNTIYF

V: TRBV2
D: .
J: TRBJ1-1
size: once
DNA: TGTGCCACCTTTTTGGAGTCGAGGAACACTGAAGCTTTCTTT
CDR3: CATFLESRNTEAFF

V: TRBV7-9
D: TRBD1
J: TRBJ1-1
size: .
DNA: TGTTCCAGCAGCTTAACAGGGGAAGGTGCTTTCTTT
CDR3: CSSSLTGEGAFF

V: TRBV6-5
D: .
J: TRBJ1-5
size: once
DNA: TGTGCCAGCAGTTACGGAGGTGGAAGCAATCAGCCCCAGCATTTT
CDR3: CASSYGGGSNQPQHF

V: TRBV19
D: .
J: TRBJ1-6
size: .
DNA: TGTGCCAGTAGATCGACGGGTAATAATTCACCCCTCCACTTT
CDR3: CASRSTGNNSPLHF

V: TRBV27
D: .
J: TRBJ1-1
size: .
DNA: TGTGCCAGCAGTTTAAGACACAACACTGAAGCTTTCTTT
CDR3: CASSLRHNTEAFF

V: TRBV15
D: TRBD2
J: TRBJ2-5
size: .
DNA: TGTGCCACCAGCAGTTTCGGCGGGAGACAAGAGACCCAGTACTTC
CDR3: CATSSFGGRQETQYF

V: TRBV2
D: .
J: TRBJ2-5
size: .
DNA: TGTGCCAGCAGTGAAGCGCTTCGCGGCAGCCAAGAGACCCAGTACTTC
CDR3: CASSEALRGSQETQYF

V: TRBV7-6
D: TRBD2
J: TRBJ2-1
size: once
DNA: TGTGCCAGCAGCCAGGGCGGGAGGGCTTACAATGAGCAGTTCTTC
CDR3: CASSQGGRAYNEQFF

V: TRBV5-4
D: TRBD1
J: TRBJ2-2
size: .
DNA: TGTGCCAGCAGCTTGGACAGGGGAGTCGGGGAGCTGTTTTTT
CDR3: CASSLDRGVGELFF

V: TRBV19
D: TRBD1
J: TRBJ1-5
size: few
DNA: TGTGCCAGTAGTCTGGACAGGGGAAGCAATCAGCCCCAGCATTTT
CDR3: CASSLDRGSNQPQHF

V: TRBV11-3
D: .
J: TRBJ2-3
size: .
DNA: TGTGCCAGCAGCTTTACCGCCGGGGATTTTCGCACAGATACGCAGTATTTT
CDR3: CASSFTAGDFRTDTQYF

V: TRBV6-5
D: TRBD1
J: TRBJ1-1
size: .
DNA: TGTGCCAGCAGCCAAGGGGGCACGAACACTGAAGCTTTCTTT
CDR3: CASSQGGTNTEAFF

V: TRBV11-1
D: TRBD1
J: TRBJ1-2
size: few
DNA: TGTGCCAGCAGCCCCTGGGACAGGGGGAACTATGGCTACACCTTC
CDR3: CASSPWDRGNYGYTF

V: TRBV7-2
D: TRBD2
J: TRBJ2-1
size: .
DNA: TGTGCCAGCAGCTTATCTAGCGGGAGTTGGGGTGAGCAGTTCTTC
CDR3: CASSLSSGSWGEQFF

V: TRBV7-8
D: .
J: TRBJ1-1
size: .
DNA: TGTGCCAGCAGTTCACAGGCGATGAACACTGAAGCTTTCTTT
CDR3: CASSSQAMNTEAFF

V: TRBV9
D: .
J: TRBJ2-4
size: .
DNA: TGTGCCAGCAGCGTAAAAGGGGGGGAGGCCAAAAACATTCAGTACTTC
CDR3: CASSVKGGEAKNIQYF

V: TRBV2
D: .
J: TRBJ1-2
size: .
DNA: TGTGCCAGCAGTGATCAAACAGGGTTCAACTATGGCTACACCTTC
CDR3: CASSDQTGFNYGYTF

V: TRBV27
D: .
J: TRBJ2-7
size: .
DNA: TGTGCCAGCAAGAATAGCGGACTCTACGAGCAGTACTTC
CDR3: CASKNSGLYEQYF

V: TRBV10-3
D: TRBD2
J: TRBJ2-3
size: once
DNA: TGTGCCATCAGTGAGTCGGCTAGCGGGAGTACTACAGATACGCAGTATTTT
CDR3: CAISESASGSTTDTQYF

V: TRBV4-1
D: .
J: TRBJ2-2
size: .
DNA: TGCGCCACGAGGGCCTCGTCACAAGGGGAGCTGTTTTTT
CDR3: CATRASSQGELFF

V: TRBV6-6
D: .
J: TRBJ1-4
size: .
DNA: TGTGCCAGCAGTTACGGCGGGGAGCGCGCTGAAAAACTGTTTTTT
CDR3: CASSYGGERAEKLFF

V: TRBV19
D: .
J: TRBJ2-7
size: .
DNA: TGTGCCAGTAGACTCCGGGACTCAAGTCGGCTCCCCTACGAGCAGTACTTC
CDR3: CASRLRDSSRLPYEQYF

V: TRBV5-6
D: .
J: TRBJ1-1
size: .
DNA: TGTGCCAGCAGCCCAGGGATGAACACTGAAGCTTTCTTT
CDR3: CASSPGMNTEAFF

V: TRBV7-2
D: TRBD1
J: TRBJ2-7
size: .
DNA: TGTGCCAGCGGGACAGGGGTACCAGCCTACGAGCAGTACTTC
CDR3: CASGTGVPAYEQYF

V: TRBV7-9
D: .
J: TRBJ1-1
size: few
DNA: TGTTCCAGCAACCCAGTAAACACTGAAGCTTTCTTT
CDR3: CSSNPVNTEAFF

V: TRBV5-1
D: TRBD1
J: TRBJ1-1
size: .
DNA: TGCGCCACCTCGCCGACAGGGGATACTGAAGCTTTCTTT
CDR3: CATSPTGDTEAFF

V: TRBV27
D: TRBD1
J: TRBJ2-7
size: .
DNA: TGTGCCAGCAGACCCAGGGGGCTAGCTAGTCAGCAGTACTTC
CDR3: CASRPRGLASQQYF

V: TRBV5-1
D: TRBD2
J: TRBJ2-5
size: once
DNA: TGCGCCAGCAGCAGTTTTTGGACTAGCGGGGCCCAAGAGACCCAGTACTTC
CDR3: CASSSFWTSGAQETQYF

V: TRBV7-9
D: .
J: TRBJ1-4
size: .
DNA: TGTGCCAGCAGCCTCGCTGGAGCAACTAATGAAAAACTGTTTTTT
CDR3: CASSLAGATNEKLFF

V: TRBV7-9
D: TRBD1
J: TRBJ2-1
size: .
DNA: TGTGCCAGCAGCCCACAGGGACAGGTCTATGAGCAGTTCTTC
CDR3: CASSPQGQVYEQFF

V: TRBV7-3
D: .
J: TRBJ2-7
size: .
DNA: TGTTCCAGCAGCTACGGGCGGGACGACGAGCAGTACTTC
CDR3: CSSSYGRDDEQYF

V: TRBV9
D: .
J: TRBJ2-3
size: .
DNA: TGTGCCAGCAACCCCGGTGGCGGGGGCACAGATACGCAGTATTTT
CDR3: CASNPGGGGTDTQYF

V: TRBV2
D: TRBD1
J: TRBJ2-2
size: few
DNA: TGTGCCGTTCCGGGACAGTGGAACACCGGGGAGCTGTTTTTT
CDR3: CAVPGQWNTGELFF

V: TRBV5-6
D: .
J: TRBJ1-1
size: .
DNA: TGTGCCAGCAGCTTGGGAGGGATTAACACTGAAGCTTTCTTT
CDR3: CASSLGGINTEAFF

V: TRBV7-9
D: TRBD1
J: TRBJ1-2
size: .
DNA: TGTGCCAGCAGCTCAGTACACGGGACAGGGGTTGGCTACACCTTC
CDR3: CASSSVHGTGVGYTF

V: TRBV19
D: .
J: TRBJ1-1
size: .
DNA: TGTGCCAGTAGTATCGAAGGCAGGGGGAACACTGAAGCTTTCTTT
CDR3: CASSIEGRGNTEAFF

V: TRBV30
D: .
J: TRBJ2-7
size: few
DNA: TGTGCCTGGAGCAGACAGTACGAGCAGTACTTC
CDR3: CAWSRQYEQYF